The source of this T cell receptor (beta chain) is a study of T cell responses to AZD1222 COVID-19 vaccine. Study context: Both about-4-week and about-12-week second-dose recipients were combined.

Sequenced by immunoSEQ multiplex PCR; TCRdb stores in-frame clones only, minus some. The sample consists of over 130,000 clones, about 91% of them appearing once. Findings and limits, study-wide: Of spike-specific TCRs, nearly half reportedly target regions left unmutated in variants. Only after the peak T cell response were repertoires sampled. Baseline serostatus was positive in only six AZD1222 recipients.

Only a few counts were recorded for this clone. Its antigen is still unknown. The clonotype was recovered from an adult in good health. Sequences were derived from peripheral blood, sampled on day 0 of AZD1222 vaccination.

CDR3 nucleotide sequence: TGTGCCAGCAGCCTGACAGGGGGCTACAATCAGCCCCAGCATTTT. The encoded protein is CASSLTGGYNQPQHF. This rearrangement joins TRBV7-8 to TRBJ1-5, with 10 bases identical to TRBD1. Germline V CDR1 and CDR2: SGHVS, FQNEAQ. The CDR3 totals 15 residues. V lost 5 bases and J lost 3; bases outside the gene matches: 4.